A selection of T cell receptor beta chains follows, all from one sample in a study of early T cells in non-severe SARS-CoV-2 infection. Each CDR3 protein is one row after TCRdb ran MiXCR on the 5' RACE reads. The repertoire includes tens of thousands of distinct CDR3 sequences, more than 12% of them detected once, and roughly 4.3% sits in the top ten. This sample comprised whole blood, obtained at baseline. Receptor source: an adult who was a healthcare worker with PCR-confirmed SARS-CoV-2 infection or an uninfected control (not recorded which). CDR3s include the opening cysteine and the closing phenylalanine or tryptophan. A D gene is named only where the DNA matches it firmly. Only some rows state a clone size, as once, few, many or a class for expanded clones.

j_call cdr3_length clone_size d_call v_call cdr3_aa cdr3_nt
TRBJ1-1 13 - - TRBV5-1 CASSLGQAGEAFF TGCGCCAGCAGCTTGGGGCAGGCGGGTGAAGCTTTCTTT
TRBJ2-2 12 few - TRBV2 CASKVDTGELFF TGTGCCAGCAAGGTTGACACCGGGGAGCTGTTTTTT
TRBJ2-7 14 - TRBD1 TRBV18 CASSPGDRGYEQYF TGTGCCAGCTCACCAGGGGACAGGGGCTACGAGCAGTACTTC
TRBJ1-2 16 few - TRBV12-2 CASRFSLMDSLWGYTF TGTGCAAGTCGCTTTTCCTTAATGGACAGCCTCTGGGGCTACACCTTC
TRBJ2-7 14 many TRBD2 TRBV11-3 CASSPGGTSYEQYF TGTGCCAGCAGCCCGGGGGGGACAAGCTACGAGCAGTACTTC
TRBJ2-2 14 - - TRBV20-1 CSASEGRDHGELFF TGCAGTGCTAGTGAGGGCAGGGATCACGGGGAGCTGTTTTTT
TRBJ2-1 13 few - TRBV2 CASSSTSDNEQFF TGTGCCAGCAGTTCCACAAGCGACAATGAGCAGTTCTTC
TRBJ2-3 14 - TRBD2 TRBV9 CASSVSGTTDTQYF TGTGCCAGCAGCGTTAGCGGGACCACAGATACGCAGTATTTT
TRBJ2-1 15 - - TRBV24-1 CATSGVSSSYNEQFF TGTGCCACCAGCGGGGTTTCGAGCTCCTACAATGAGCAGTTCTTC
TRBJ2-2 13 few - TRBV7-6 CASTGLNTGELFF TGTGCCAGCACGGGACTTAACACCGGGGAGCTGTTTTTT
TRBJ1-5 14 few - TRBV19 CASTPRDTNQPQHF TGTGCCAGTACCCCCCGGGACACCAATCAGCCCCAGCATTTT
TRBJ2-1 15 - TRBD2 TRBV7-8 CASSLRTSGKNEQFF TGTGCCAGCAGCTTAAGGACTAGCGGGAAAAATGAGCAGTTCTTC
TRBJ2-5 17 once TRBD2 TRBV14 CAGSQGVLAGDQETQYF TGTGCCGGCAGCCAAGGAGTTCTAGCGGGAGACCAAGAGACCCAGTACTTC
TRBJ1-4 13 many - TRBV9 CASSEALGEKLFF TGTGCCAGCAGCGAGGCGCTGGGGGAAAAACTGTTTTTT
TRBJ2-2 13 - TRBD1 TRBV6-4 CASRDRDHGELFF TGTGCCAGCAGGGACAGGGATCACGGGGAGCTGTTTTTT
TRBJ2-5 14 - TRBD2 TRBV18 CASSQSGRIETQYF TGTGCCAGCTCACAAAGCGGGAGGATAGAGACCCAGTACTTC
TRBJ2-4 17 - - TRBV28 CASSLWASGRSKNIQYF TGTGCCAGCAGTTTATGGGCCAGCGGGCGTTCGAAAAACATTCAGTACTTC
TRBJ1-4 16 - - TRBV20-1 CSASRRGLVTNEKLFF TGCAGTGCTAGTCGCAGAGGGCTGGTGACTAATGAAAAACTGTTTTTT
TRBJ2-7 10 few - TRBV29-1 CSAGTYEQYF TGCAGCGCTGGGACCTACGAGCAGTACTTC
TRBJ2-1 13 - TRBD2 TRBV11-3 CASSRGGSGEQFF TGTGCCAGCAGCCGGGGAGGGAGTGGTGAGCAGTTCTTC
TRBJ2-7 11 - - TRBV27 CASREGYEQYF TGTGCCAGCAGGGAGGGGTACGAGCAGTACTTC
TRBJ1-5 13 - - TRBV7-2 CASSLGRNQPQHF TGTGCCAGCAGCTTAGGAAGGAATCAGCCCCAGCATTTT
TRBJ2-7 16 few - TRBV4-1 CASSHSSRNRVSEQYF TGCGCCAGCAGCCATTCCTCAAGGAACAGGGTGAGCGAGCAGTACTTC
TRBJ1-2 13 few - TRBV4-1 CASSQARLYGYTF TGCGCCAGCAGCCAAGCCCGGCTCTATGGCTACACCTTC
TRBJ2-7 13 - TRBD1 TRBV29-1 CSVRTGGMHEQYF TGCAGCGTCCGGACAGGGGGAATGCACGAGCAGTACTTC
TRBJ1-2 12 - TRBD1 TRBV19 CATGDRVSGYTF TGTGCCACCGGGGACAGGGTCTCCGGCTACACCTTC
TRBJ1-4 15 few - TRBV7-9 CASSPSSGRAEKLFF TGTGCCAGCAGCCCAAGTTCTGGCAGGGCTGAAAAACTGTTTTTT
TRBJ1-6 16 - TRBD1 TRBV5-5 CASSLWGQGYNSPLHF TGTGCCAGCAGCTTGTGGGGACAGGGATACAATTCACCCCTCCACTTT
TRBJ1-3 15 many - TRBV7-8 CASSLGQSSGNTIYF TGTGCCAGCAGCTTAGGACAGAGCTCTGGAAACACCATATATTTT
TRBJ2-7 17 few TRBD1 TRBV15 CATSRDPRRDRGREQYF TGTGCCACCAGCAGAGATCCGCGCCGGGACAGGGGGCGTGAGCAGTACTTC
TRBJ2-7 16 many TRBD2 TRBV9 CASSVESLAGAYEQYF TGTGCCAGCAGCGTAGAATCGCTAGCGGGGGCCTACGAGCAGTACTTC
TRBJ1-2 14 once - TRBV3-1 CASSQGLLTDGYTF TGTGCCAGCAGCCAAGGGCTTTTGACAGATGGCTACACCTTC
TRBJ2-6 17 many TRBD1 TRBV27 CASSRRDRTSGANVLTF TGTGCCAGCAGTCGCCGGGACAGAACCTCTGGGGCCAACGTCCTGACTTTC
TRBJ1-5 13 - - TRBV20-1 CSARQDFDQPQHF TGCAGTGCTAGACAGGATTTTGATCAGCCCCAGCATTTT
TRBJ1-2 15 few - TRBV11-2 CASSSLRRTLYGYTF TGTGCCAGCAGCTCCTTGCGGCGGACACTTTATGGCTACACCTTC
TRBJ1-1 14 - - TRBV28 CASSLEDMNTEAFF TGTGCCAGCAGTTTAGAGGACATGAACACTGAAGCTTTCTTT
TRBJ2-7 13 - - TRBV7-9 CASSPHGSYEQYF TGTGCCAGCAGCCCTCATGGCTCCTACGAGCAGTACTTC
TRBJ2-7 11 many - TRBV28 CASSSRYEQYF TGTGCCAGCAGTTCCCGCTACGAGCAGTACTTC
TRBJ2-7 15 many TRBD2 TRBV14 CASSLLAGGRDEQYF TGTGCCAGCAGCCTACTAGCGGGAGGGCGCGACGAGCAGTACTTC
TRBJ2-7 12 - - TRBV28 CATIGVLNEQYF TGTGCCACAATCGGGGTTTTGAACGAGCAGTACTTC
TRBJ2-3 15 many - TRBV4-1 CASSQFPGSTDTQYF TGCGCCAGCAGCCAATTCCCGGGGTCCACAGATACGCAGTATTTT
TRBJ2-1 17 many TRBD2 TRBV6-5 CASSYSRLAGDNNEQFF TGTGCCAGCAGTTACTCGCGACTAGCGGGAGACAACAATGAGCAGTTCTTC
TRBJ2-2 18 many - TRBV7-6 CASSLIPGDWDSTGELFF TGTGCCAGCAGCTTAATCCCTGGCGACTGGGACTCCACCGGGGAGCTGTTTTTT
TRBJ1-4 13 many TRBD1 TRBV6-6 CASKTGSSEKLFF TGTGCCAGCAAGACAGGGTCAAGTGAAAAACTGTTTTTT
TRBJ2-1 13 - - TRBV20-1 CSTQESPGGEQFF TGCAGTACCCAGGAGTCCCCAGGCGGCGAGCAGTTCTTC
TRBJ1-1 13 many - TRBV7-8 CASSLALNTEAFF TGTGCCAGCAGCTTAGCCCTGAACACTGAAGCTTTCTTT
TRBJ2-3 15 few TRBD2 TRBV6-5 CASSYGGTSFDTQYF TGTGCCAGCAGTTACGGGGGGACTAGCTTCGATACGCAGTATTTT
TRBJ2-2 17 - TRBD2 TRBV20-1 CSARAHGLAQNTGELFF TGCAGTGCTAGAGCCCATGGACTAGCCCAGAACACCGGGGAGCTGTTTTTT
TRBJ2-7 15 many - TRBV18 CASSPQQGSDYEQYF TGTGCCAGCTCACCACAACAGGGTAGCGACTACGAGCAGTACTTC
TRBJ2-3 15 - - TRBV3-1 CASSQIHSQGDTQYF TGTGCCAGCAGCCAAATCCACTCCCAGGGAGATACGCAGTATTTT
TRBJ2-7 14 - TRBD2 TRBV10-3 CAIKMGLSSYEQYF TGTGCCATCAAGATGGGACTATCTTCCTACGAGCAGTACTTC
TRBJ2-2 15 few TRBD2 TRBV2 CASSLAGGHTGELFF TGTGCCAGCAGCCTAGCGGGAGGCCACACCGGGGAGCTGTTTTTT
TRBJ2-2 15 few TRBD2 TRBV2 CASSQAGGNTGELFF TGTGCCAGCAGTCAAGCGGGAGGGAACACCGGGGAGCTGTTTTTT
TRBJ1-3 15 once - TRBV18 CASSPTTLVGNTIYF TGTGCCAGCTCACCAACCACCCTCGTCGGAAACACCATATATTTT
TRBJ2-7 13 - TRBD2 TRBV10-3 CAISESAGGEQYF TGTGCCATCAGTGAGTCGGCGGGGGGCGAGCAGTACTTC